Each of the 20 T cell receptor beta chains below was sequenced from the same sample in a study of OX40 agonist ivuxolimab in advanced cancers. The data were produced by immunoSEQ multiplex PCR, yet TCRdb's version contains in-frame clones alone and is incomplete. This sample has about 30,000 clones, with 80% to 85% found just once. The sequenced sample was CD4+ or CD8+ T cells sorted from blood, obtained in a trial of the OX40 agonist ivuxolimab. All receptors come from an adult with an advanced solid tumor such as melanoma, head and neck, liver or kidney cancer.

The V call is TRBV19, the J call TRBJ1-1; D is ambiguous. V gave up 0 bases and J gave up 3 bases, with 2 bases separating them. CDR1 is LNHDA, CDR2 SQIVND, per germline (reference sequence). This CDR3 spans 12 amino acids. In DNA, the CDR3 is TGTGCCAGTAGTATAGACTACACTGAAGCTTTCTTT. It specifies CASSIDYTEAFF.

CDR3 loop: CASSLRRGWDEQFF. In nucleotides, the CDR3 is TGTGCCAGCAGTTTACGTAGGGGGTGGGATGAGCAGTTCTTC. This rearrangement joins TRBV27 to TRBJ2-1, with a weak D call TRBD1 (6 bases). The V end lost 2 bases, the J end lost 8 bases, and 13 bases lay between the germline ends. This CDR3 has 14 amino acids. Per the germline V gene, CDR1 is MNHEY and CDR2 is SMNVEV (reference sequence).

The chain combines TRBV6-1 with TRBJ1-2; tentatively, D is TRBD1 (6 bases). CDR3 length: 18 amino acids. CDR1 and CDR2 (germline): MNHNS, SASEGT. Trimming removed 1 base from V and 4 bases from J, with 22 bases in between. CDR3 region: CASSEDQGPFIGFYGYTF. For the CDR3, the DNA is TGTGCCAGCAGTGAAGACCAGGGGCCATTTATCGGATTCTATGGCTACACCTTC.

The CDR3 bases are TGTGCCAGCAGCGTAGCATGGGGAGCGGGAGGGGACAATGAGCAGTTCTTC. This translates into CASSVAWGAGGDNEQFF. V is TRBV9 and J is TRBJ2-1; TRBD2 agrees at 10 bases. The V gene end was trimmed by 0 bases and the J gene end by 5 bases; junction bases not matched to a gene: 8. There are 17 residues in the CDR3. Germline CDR1 SGDLS, CDR2 YYNGEE. Filled out from reference TRBV9 and TRBJ2-1, the complete variable domain reads DSGVTQTPKHLITATGQRVTLRCSPRSGDLSVYWYQQSLDQGLQFLIQYYNGEERAKGNILERFSAQQFPDLHSELNLSSLELGDSALYFCASSVAWGAGGDNEQFFGPGTRLTVL.

The chain uses TRBV7-6 and TRBJ2-7, with TRBD1 identical over 8 bases. The V gene end was trimmed by 3 bases and the J gene end by 4 bases; junction bases not matched to a gene: 11. This CDR3 is 16 amino acids long. Germline V lookup: CDR1 SGHVS, CDR2 FNYEAQ. DNA of the CDR3: TGTGCCAGCAGCTTCCAGCCGACAGGGGAAAAATACGAGCAGTACTTC. This encodes CASSFQPTGEKYEQYF.

The chain is built from TRBV6-1 and TRBJ2-2; perhaps TRBD2 as D (6 bases). Germline V CDR1 and CDR2: MNHNS, SASEGT. This CDR3 has 13 amino acids. The V end lost 3 bases, the J end lost 6 bases, and 8 bases lay between the germline ends. CDR3 bases: TGTGCCAGCAGTGAGAGGGAGGCCGGGGAGCTGTTTTTT. It codes for CASSEREAGELFF.

The chain carries TRBV6-4 and TRBJ2-3, with 11 bases lining up with TRBD2. Per the germline V gene, CDR1 is MRHNA and CDR2 is SNTAGT. Trimming removed 5 bases from V and 0 bases from J; junction bases left unmatched: 1. The CDR3 extends over 15 amino acids. DNA of the CDR3: TGTGCCAGCAGTCGGACTAGCGGGAGCACAGATACGCAGTATTTT. Amino acids: CASSRTSGSTDTQYF.

This clone was seen only once. The gene calls are TRBV29-1 and TRBJ2-1; tentatively, D is TRBD2 (6 bases). The CDR3 has 11 residues. The ends were cut back, 6 bases at V and 9 bases at J, with 12 bases in the middle. The germline CDR1 and CDR2 sequences are SQVTM and ANQGSEA. The CDR3 DNA reads TGCAGCGTGCGACTAGGTTCTGAGCAGTTCTTC. Encoded protein: CSVRLGSEQFF.

The chain recombines TRBV6-5 with TRBJ2-5, with 10 bases matching TRBD1. This CDR3 spans 15 amino acids. The V gene's germline CDR1 is MNHEY and CDR2 SVGAGI. V shed 4 bases, J shed 5 bases, and the junction held 7 bases outside the gene matches. The CDR3 reads CASSSTGGQGETQYF. CDR3 DNA sequence: TGTGCCAGCAGTTCGACAGGGGGCCAGGGGGAGACCCAGTACTTC.

This rearrangement joins TRBV5-1 to TRBJ2-7; 12 bases match TRBD2. The CDR3 length is 15 residues. V was clipped by 4 bases and J by 7 bases; unmatched bases: 9. CDR1 is SGHRS and CDR2 is YFSETQ in the germline V gene. The CDR3 here is CASSPRLAGVREQYF. As DNA, the CDR3 is TGCGCCAGCAGCCCACGACTAGCGGGAGTGAGGGAGCAGTACTTC.

This clone is medium-sized by share. The rearrangement uses TRBV10-3 and TRBJ2-7; maybe TRBD2 (5 bases). The V gene's germline CDR1 is ENHRY and CDR2 SYGVKD. The germline V and J ends were trimmed by 0 bases and 2 bases, with 5 bases remaining between them. The CDR3 is made up of 13 amino acids. The CDR3 bases are TGTGCCATCAGTGAGTCCGGGGCCTACGAGCAGTACTTC. Amino acid sequence: CAISESGAYEQYF.

By sample share, this clone is medium-sized. The chain combines TRBV28 with TRBJ1-5; 10 bases are shared with TRBD1. Per germline, CDR1 MDHEN and CDR2 SYDVKM. Trimming cost V 2 bases and J 0 bases; bases outside gene matches: 10. The CDR3 extends over 19 amino acids. The CDR3 bases are TGTGCCAGCAGTTTAGGGAGACAGGGGGCCCATTTTAGCAATCAGCCCCAGCATTTT. It codes for CASSLGRQGAHFSNQPQHF.

This chain connects TRBV2 to TRBJ2-1; perhaps TRBD2 as D (6 bases). Germline values: CDR1 SNHLY, CDR2 FYNNEI. Trimming took 5 bases from V and 2 from J, leaving 16 bases between them. This CDR3 has 16 residues. The CDR3 DNA follows: TGTGCCAGCAGTAAAACTAGATGGAGGGCCTACAATGAGCAGTTCTTC. This encodes CASSKTRWRAYNEQFF.

This clone is deemed medium-sized (0.01 to 0.1%). The chain has TRBV7-3 and TRBJ2-5; 8 bases fit TRBD1. The CDR3 is made up of 16 amino acids. Germline CDR1 SGHTA, CDR2 FQGTGA. J gave up 0 bases and V 2 bases, and 5 bases lay outside the gene matches. The CDR3 region is CASSLGQGLYQETQYF. CDR3 bases: TGTGCCAGCAGCTTAGGACAGGGACTGTACCAAGAGACCCAGTACTTC.

The genes are TRBV25-1 and TRBJ2-2; 8 bases line up with TRBD2. Per the germline V gene, CDR1 is MGHDK and CDR2 is SYGVNS. The CDR3 length is 15 residues. V was pared by 4 bases and J by 5 bases, with 6 bases of the junction left unmatched. Written as DNA, the CDR3 is TGTGCCAGCAGTGCCGGGACTAGTAGTACCGGGGAGCTGTTTTTT. This translates into CASSAGTSSTGELFF.

J is TRBJ1-1 and V is TRBV29-1; D uncertain. Per germline, CDR1 SQVTM and CDR2 ANQGSEA. The CDR3 covers 11 residues. V lost 4 bases and J 1 base, leaving 4 bases between the germline ends. The CDR3 DNA reads as TGCAGCGTTGCCAGGAACACTGAAGCTTTCTTT. It is translated as CSVARNTEAFF.

The chain combines TRBV18 with TRBJ2-6; 11 positions match TRBD2. The V and J ends lost 0 bases and 4 bases, in that order; junction bases with no gene match: 8. CDR3 length equals 19 residues. Germline loops: CDR1 KGHSH, CDR2 LQKENI. For the CDR3, the DNA is TGTGCCAGCTCACCACCCGGTCTAGCGGGAGGAGCAGGGGCCAACGTCCTGACTTTC. Translated, it gives CASSPPGLAGGAGANVLTF.

The J gene is TRBJ1-2, the V gene TRBV2; D is uncertain. The CDR3 covers 12 residues. Germline loops: CDR1 SNHLY, CDR2 FYNNEI. V gave up 8 bases and J gave up 8 bases, with 15 bases separating them. The CDR3 here is CASYGRENGYTF. The CDR3 DNA reads as TGTGCCAGCTATGGCAGAGAGAACGGCTACACCTTC.

The gene calls are TRBV6-5 and TRBJ1-6; 7 bases match TRBD1. The CDR3 is 15 amino acids. Per the germline V gene, CDR1 is MNHEY and CDR2 is SVGAGI. V dropped 0 bases and J dropped 9; count of bases not matched to a gene: 5. CDR3 residues: CASSYSRTGGSPLHF. The CDR3 DNA reads TGTGCCAGCAGTTACTCGAGGACAGGTGGTTCACCCCTCCACTTT.

The V call is TRBV11-3, the J call TRBJ2-4; D is ambiguous. Germline V lookup: CDR1 SGHNT, CDR2 YENEEA. CDR3 length: 18 residues. Trimming took 0 bases from V and 1 from J, leaving 16 bases between them. CDR3 DNA: TGTGCCAGCAGCTTAGAAACCCGTCCCCAGACGGCCAAAAACATTCAGTACTTC. The encoded protein is CASSLETRPQTAKNIQYF.